The clone carrying this T cell receptor beta chain came up a few times. TCRdb's table, derived via immunoSEQ multiplex PCR, lists solely in-frame clones and lacks some. This sample has fewer than 150,000 clones; roughly three quarters occur once, and the top ten carry around 20%. V dropped 6 bases and J dropped 5; count of bases not matched to a gene: 4. CDR1 is SNHLY and CDR2 is FYNNEI in the germline V gene. The CDR3 spans 14 residues. The data stem from a study of blood T cell repertoires in COVID-19. The chain couples TRBV2 to TRBJ1-6, with 7 nucleotides matching TRBD1. Sequencing used peripheral blood. This receptor was obtained from an elderly man with acute or convalescent COVID-19. The CDR3 nucleotides are TGTGCCAGCAGCCGACAGGGAGATAATTCACCCCTCCACTTT. It specifies CASSRQGDNSPLHF.